This passage covers 18 T cell receptor beta chains from one sample sequenced in a study of prognosis after radiotherapy for stage I lung cancer. Two-round multiplex PCR on genomic DNA was the method by which TCR beta CDR3 was amplified. Every TRBV and TRBJ gene had its own specific primer in first-round PCR. TCRdb analysed the multiplex PCR reads with MiXCR anew, one entry per CDR3 protein. The data show tens of thousands of distinct CDR3 sequences, roughly 24% seen once. Sequences were derived from PBMCs, sampled before or after stereotactic body radiation therapy (not recorded which). These receptors were taken from a donor over 45 with non-small cell lung cancer.

This clonotype was found many times. The rearrangement uses TRBV18 and TRBJ2-5, with TRBD1 as a possible D gene (6 bases). Looked up from germline, CDR1 is KGHSH and CDR2 is LQKENI. V was shortened by 5 bases and J by 3 bases, with 10 bases between the two germline ends. The CDR3 has 13 amino acids. The CDR3, as DNA: TGTGCCAGCTCAAGCGGACAGAAAGAGACCCAGTACTTC. It specifies CASSSGQKETQYF.

This clonotype was counted many times. The rearrangement uses TRBV4-1 and TRBJ2-1; 8 nucleotides line up with TRBD2. The CDR3 totals 18 residues. Germline V gene lookup returns CDR1 MGHRA and CDR2 YSYEKL. The V segment lost 3 bases and the J segment 2 bases; nucleotides outside the gene matches: 12. For the CDR3, the DNA is TGCGCCAGCAGCCAGGCCGACGTCGGGGGGGCCGCCTACAATGAGCAGTTCTTC. It codes for CASSQADVGGAAYNEQFF.

This clonotype appeared many times. This chain uses TRBV24-1 with TRBJ2-3; unclear D gene. Germline V gene data show CDR1 as KGHDR and CDR2 as SFDVKD. The CDR3 runs to 13 residues. V was trimmed by 12 bases and J by 0 bases, leaving 12 bases between them. The CDR3 sequence: CAATSPSTDTQYF. In nucleotides, the CDR3 is TGTGCCGCCACCAGCCCTAGCACAGATACGCAGTATTTT.

V gene TRBV25-1 combines with J gene TRBJ2-2; TRBD1 is a possible D gene (5 bases). With 6 bases removed from V and 10 bases from J, the gap between germline ends came to 21 bases. Germline V gene lookup returns CDR1 MGHDK and CDR2 SYGVNS. The CDR3 consists of 15 residues. The DNA of the CDR3 is TGTGCCAGCAGCGTTTACAGGCTTAACGCCGTGGAGCTGTTTTTT. Its protein product is CASSVYRLNAVELFF.

The table lists this clonotype with many counts. The J gene is TRBJ2-7, the V gene TRBV19; 9 bases match TRBD1. CDR3 length: 14 residues. V shed 5 bases and J 4 bases; nucleotides not matched to a gene: 6. CDR1 is LNHDA and CDR2 is SQIVND in the germline V gene (reference sequence). For the CDR3, the DNA is TGTGCCAGTAGTCCGGGACAGGGTGGTTACGAGCAGTACTTC. Its translation is CASSPGQGGYEQYF.

Ten or more counts support this clonotype. V usage is TRBV20-1 and J usage is TRBJ2-7; D is possibly TRBD1 or TRBD2 (5 bases each). In germline, CDR1 is DFQATT, CDR2 SNEGSKA (reference sequence). This CDR3 contains 15 residues. V was clipped by 3 bases and J by 1 base, with 16 bases between them. Written as DNA, the CDR3 is TGCAGTGCTAGGCGGGTACAGGAGCGGTCCTACGAGCAGTACTTC. Translating gives CSARRVQERSYEQYF.

V gene TRBV20-1 combines with J gene TRBJ2-7; D perhaps matches TRBD2 (6 bases). Deletions cut 6 bases from V and 2 bases from J, with 14 bases between. This CDR3 spans 13 amino acids. Germline V gene lookup returns CDR1 DFQATT and CDR2 SNEGSKA (reference sequence). Here the CDR3 DNA reads TGCAGTGCCCTCCGGGACTTGACCTACGAGCAGTACTTC. Translated, it gives CSALRDLTYEQYF.

At least ten counts were recorded for this clonotype. The chain couples TRBV5-5 to TRBJ1-3; possible D gene TRBD1, 5 bases. CDR3 length: 16 amino acids. CDR1 and CDR2 from the germline V gene are SGHKS and YYEKEE (reference sequence). V lost 0 bases and J lost 4, with 14 bases in between. The CDR3 bases are TGTGCCAGCAGCTTGGAACAGGCTTTGAGCGGAAACACCATATATTTT. Residues: CASSLEQALSGNTIYF.

Note on this clonotype: One base separates it from a far larger clone, so it is likely a read error. The J gene is TRBJ2-1, the V gene TRBV6-5; D gene uncertain. Trimming shortened V by 8 bases and J by 7 bases, and 9 bases separated the two germline ends. The germline CDR1 and CDR2 sequences are MNHEY and SVGAGI. The CDR3 length is 11 residues. CDR3 bases: TGTGCCAGCTGGGTCGGGAATGAGCAGTTCTTC. Protein sequence: CASWVGNEQFF.

Of note for this clonotype: Since a much larger clone is just one base distant, this may be a read error. The gene calls are TRBV9 and TRBJ1-5; TRBD1 might be the D (5 bases). The CDR3 runs to 13 residues. V lost 8 bases to trimming and J lost 7 bases, with 16 bases between them. CDR1 is SGDLS and CDR2 is YYNGEE in the germline V gene. DNA of the CDR3: TGTGCCAGTGTGTATGAGGGGTCCCAGCCCCAGCATTTT. Its protein product is CASVYEGSQPQHF. Together with reference TRBV9 and TRBJ1-5, the CDR3 gives the full variable domain: DSGVTQTPKHLITATGQRVTLRCSPRSGDLSVYWYQQSLDQGLQFLIQYYNGEERAKGNILERFSAQQFPDLHSELNLSSLELGDSALYFCASVYEGSQPQHFGDGTRLSIL.

This clonotype was detected ten times or more. The chain has TRBV2 and TRBJ1-1, with D possibly being TRBD1 (5 bases). Per germline, CDR1 SNHLY and CDR2 FYNNEI. This CDR3 has 14 amino acids. Between the trimmed V and J ends, which lost 3 bases and 10 bases, there was a span of 18 bases. CDR3 sequence: CASSDMGGRRSAFF. The CDR3 DNA sequence: TGTGCCAGCAGTGATATGGGGGGGAGAAGGTCAGCTTTCTTT.

This clonotype was detected many times. This chain links TRBV19 with TRBJ1-3; D not resolved. Germline CDR1 and CDR2: LNHDA and SQIVND (reference sequence). The CDR3 contains 15 residues. With 10 bases removed from V and 0 bases from J, the gap between germline ends came to 16 bases. The CDR3 DNA reads TGTGCCACAACGAGAGAGTCAGTCTCTGGAAACACCATATATTTT. It specifies CATTRESVSGNTIYF.

Concerning this clonotype: A much more abundant neighbour one base away suggests this may be a read error. J is TRBJ1-1 and V is TRBV6-2 or TRBV6-3, with 7 bases identical to TRBD1. V shed 7 bases, J shed 12 bases, and the junction held 17 bases outside the gene matches. The CDR3 has 14 residues. Looked up from germline, CDR1 is MNHEY and CDR2 is SVGEGT. The CDR3 sequence: CASKILGGRGETFF. CDR3 DNA sequence: TGTGCCAGCAAGATACTGGGGGGCAGGGGGGAGACTTTCTTT.

This clonotype was seen at least ten times. The chain joins TRBV5-5 to TRBJ1-6, with a possible D match to TRBD1 (5 bases). V was pared by 4 bases and J by 6 bases, with 14 bases between. CDR1 and CDR2 (germline): SGHKS, YYEKEE (reference sequence). The CDR3 is made up of 15 amino acids. The CDR3 coding sequence is TGTGCCAGCAGCCCGGGACGGTTCCTTAATTCACCCCTCCACTTT. Translating gives CASSPGRFLNSPLHF.

Regarding this clonotype: One junction end does not reproduce the germline sequence, and a read error may be involved. The genes are TRBV7-9 and TRBJ2-3; possibly TRBD2 for D (6 bases). Germline V gene sequence: CDR1 SEHNR, CDR2 FQNEAQ (reference sequence). The CDR3 totals 14 residues. The CDR3 is CASSLEGKTDTEYF. The DNA for the CDR3 is TGTGCCAGCAGCTTGGAGGGGAAAACAGATACGGAGTATTTT.

This clonotype was observed many times. The V call is TRBV7-9, the J call TRBJ2-7; 8 bases agree with TRBD2. Germline lookup yields CDR1 SEHNR and CDR2 FQNEAQ (reference sequence). Trimming at V came to 6 bases and at J to 4 bases, leaving 8 bases not matched to a gene. The CDR3 consists of 14 residues. The CDR3 region is CASSPSGSGYEQYF. As DNA, the CDR3 is TGTGCCAGCAGTCCCAGCGGGAGCGGGTACGAGCAGTACTTC.

About this clonotype: Possible read error: a much larger clone is one base away. The chain couples TRBV20-1 to TRBJ1-4; 7 bases line up with TRBD1. The CDR3 covers 15 residues. The V segment lost 6 bases and the J segment 6 bases; nucleotides outside the gene matches: 13. The germline CDR1 and CDR2 sequences are DFQATT and SNEGSKA (reference sequence). The CDR3 DNA is TGCAGTGCCCGGGAGCAGGGGGGGTGGGATGAAAAACTGTTTTTT. Translating gives CSAREQGGWDEKLFF.

The table lists this clonotype with many counts. This chain uses TRBV29-1 with TRBJ2-3, with D possibly TRBD2 on 6 matching bases. The CDR3 contains 14 residues. Between the trimmed V and J ends, which lost 1 base and 3 bases, there was a span of 11 bases. The germline gives CDR1 SQVTM, CDR2 ANQGSEA. In nucleotides, the CDR3 is TGCAGCGTTGAAGGTGGAGGGTGGACAGATACGCAGTATTTT. It yields the protein CSVEGGGWTDTQYF.